This TCR beta chain was captured in a study of blood T cell repertoires in COVID-19. Study summary: Sources were T cells, B-cell-depleted T cells, or PBMCs; the material itself was cDNA or gDNA.

V was pared by 5 bases and J by 6 bases, with 7 bases of the junction left unmatched. This CDR3 has 15 residues. Looked up from germline, CDR1 is SGHDN and CDR2 is FVKESK. Methods used by the authors: Amplification from reference gene primers served as the basis for estimated nucleated cell counts. Repertoires were generated with immunoSEQ multiplex PCR, while TCRdb's copy carries only in-frame clones and drops some. Clonal size and the V and J genes are those of that table, whereas D and trimming came from the DNA. The sample contains over 250,000 clones, just under 90% of which appear only once. This clone has just one count.

Input material: peripheral blood. The chain employs TRBV14 and TRBJ2-2, with 9 bases that match TRBD1. This clonotype was obtained from a woman aged 50 to 60 with COVID-19, enrolled during active disease. In nucleotides, the CDR3 is TGTGCCAGCAGCTTACGGACAGGGGTTGCCGGGGAGCTGTTTTTT. Translated, it gives CASSLRTGVAGELFF.